This T cell receptor (beta chain) was sequenced during a study of blood T cell repertoires in COVID-19. Study background: The study drew acute and convalescent COVID-19 samples from the United States, Italy and Spain.

Germline V gene sequence: CDR1 SGHTS, CDR2 YDEGEE. This CDR3 region has 18 residues. J gave up 0 bases and V 2 bases, and 10 bases lay outside the gene matches. Libraries were prepared by immunoSEQ multiplex PCR; TCRdb keeps only in-frame clonotypes and omits some of them. The sample includes some 180,000 clones, 86% seen only once; the top ten take less than 25%. V gene TRBV5-8 combines with J gene TRBJ1-5; 8 bases fit TRBD1. Sequencing was performed on peripheral blood. The TCR was taken from an older man with active or convalescent COVID-19. The CDR3 protein is CASSFEQGVGYSNQPQHF. CDR3 nucleotides: TGTGCCAGCAGCTTTGAACAGGGGGTTGGCTATAGCAATCAGCCCCAGCATTTT. Supplemented by reference TRBV5-8 and TRBJ1-5, the full variable domain reads EAGVTQSPTHLIKTRGQQATLRCSPISGHTSVYWYQQALGLGLQFLLWYDEGEERNRGNFPPRFSGRQFPNYSSELNVNALELEDSALYLCASSFEQGVGYSNQPQHFGDGTRLSIL.